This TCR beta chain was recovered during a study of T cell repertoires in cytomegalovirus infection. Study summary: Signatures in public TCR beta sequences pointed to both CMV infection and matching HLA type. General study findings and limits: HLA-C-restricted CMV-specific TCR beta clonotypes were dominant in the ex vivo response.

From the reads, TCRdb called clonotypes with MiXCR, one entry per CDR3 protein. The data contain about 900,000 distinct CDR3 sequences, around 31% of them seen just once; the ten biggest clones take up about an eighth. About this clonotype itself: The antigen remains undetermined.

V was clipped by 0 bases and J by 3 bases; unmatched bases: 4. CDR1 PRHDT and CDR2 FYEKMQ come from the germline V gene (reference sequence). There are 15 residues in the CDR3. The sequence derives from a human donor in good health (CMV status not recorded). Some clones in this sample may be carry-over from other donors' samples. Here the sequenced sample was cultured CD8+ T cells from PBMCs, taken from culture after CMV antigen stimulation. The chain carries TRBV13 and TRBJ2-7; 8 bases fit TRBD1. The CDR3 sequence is CASSLGGQESYEQYV. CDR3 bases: TGTGCCAGCAGCTTAGGGGGACAGGAGAGCTACGAGCAGTACGTC.